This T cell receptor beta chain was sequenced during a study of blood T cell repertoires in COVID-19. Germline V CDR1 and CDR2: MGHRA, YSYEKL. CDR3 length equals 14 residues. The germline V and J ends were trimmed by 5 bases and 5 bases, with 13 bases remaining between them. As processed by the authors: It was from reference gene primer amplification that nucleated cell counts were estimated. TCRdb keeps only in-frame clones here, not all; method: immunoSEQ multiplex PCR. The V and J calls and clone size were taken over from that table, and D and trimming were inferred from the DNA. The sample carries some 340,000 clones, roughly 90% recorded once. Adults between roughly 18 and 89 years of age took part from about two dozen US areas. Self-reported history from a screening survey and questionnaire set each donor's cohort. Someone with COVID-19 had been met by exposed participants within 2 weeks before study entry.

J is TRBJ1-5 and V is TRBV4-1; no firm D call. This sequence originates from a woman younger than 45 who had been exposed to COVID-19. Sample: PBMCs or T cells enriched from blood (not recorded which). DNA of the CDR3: TGCGCCAGCAGCGAGACGGTAGCGGATCAGCCCCAGCATTTT. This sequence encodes CASSETVADQPQHF.